The clone carrying this TCR beta chain was seen a few times. Antigen specificity is unknown. This specimen comes from a study of T cells in Graves' hyperthyroidism and ophthalmopathy. Across the study: Peripheral blood collection took place at initial diagnosis, before any treatment. Broader study findings: Most thyroid-expanded clonotypes above 0.001 were also found in blood.

CDR1 SGDLS and CDR2 YYNGEE come from the germline V gene. The CDR3 extends over 16 amino acids. Losses at the gene ends were 0 bases for V and 6 bases for J; bases not matched to a gene: 7. Amplification of TCR beta CDR3 regions was performed using RNA transcripts as template. An initial round of RT-PCR targeting the TCR CDR3 relied on the HTBI primer set. Via MiXCR, TCRdb re-called the multiplex PCR reads, giving one row per CDR3 protein. In the table there are some 500,000 distinct CDR3 sequences, approximately 14% of which are singletons. This chain uses TRBV9 with TRBJ2-3; 10 nucleotides match TRBD2. Sequenced: blood. The source of this sequence is a woman aged 18-29 years with Graves' hyperthyroidism. The CDR3 region has the DNA TGTGCCAGCAGCGTAGTCGCCCCGGGACTAGCGGATACGCAGTATTTT. Protein: CASSVVAPGLADTQYF. Full variable domain (outside the CDR3, taken from reference TRBV9 and TRBJ2-3): DSGVTQTPKHLITATGQRVTLRCSPRSGDLSVYWYQQSLDQGLQFLIQYYNGEERAKGNILERFSAQQFPDLHSELNLSSLELGDSALYFCASSVVAPGLADTQYFGPGTRLTVL.